This is a list of T cell receptor beta chains from one sample in a study of shared clonotypes between healthy human individuals. Sequencing used immunoSEQ multiplex PCR; TCRdb keeps in-frame clones, though not all of them. The sample comprises more than 600,000 clones, 92% of which are singletons, and roughly 24% rests with the top ten. The sample consisted of naive CD8+ T cells sorted from blood. The receptors stem from a man aged 30-40 years in good health. CDR3s include the opening cysteine and the closing phenylalanine or tryptophan. Each record gives: J gene, D gene, V gene, clone size, CDR3 DNA, CDR3 protein. D genes are given only for firm matches. Only part of the rows carry a size: once, few, many, or a class if the clone is expanded.

TRBJ2-2 | - | TRBV18 | - | TGTGCCAGCTCACCGCTACCAAACACCGGGGAGCTGTTTTTT | CASSPLPNTGELFF
TRBJ2-7 | - | TRBV6-1 | few | TGTGCCAGCAGGCTATTCGGGGGAACATCCTACGAGCAGTACTTC | CASRLFGGTSYEQYF
TRBJ1-1 | - | TRBV27 | - | TGTGCCAGCAGTTTCGGGACAATGAACACTGAAGCTTTCTTT | CASSFGTMNTEAFF
TRBJ2-7 | - | TRBV5-1 | - | TGCGCCAGCAGCTTGGAAGACAGCCTTGACGAGCAGTACTTC | CASSLEDSLDEQYF
TRBJ2-7 | - | TRBV27 | - | TGTGCCAGCGGAGAGGCTAAGAACGAGCAGTACTTC | CASGEAKNEQYF
TRBJ2-7 | - | TRBV5-6 | - | TGTGCCAGCAGCTTGGGGTTGTCAGACGAGCAGTACTTC | CASSLGLSDEQYF
TRBJ2-1 | - | TRBV29-1 | - | TGCGGCGTCGACGGAGGAGCCAATCCTACCTACAATGAGCAGTTCTTC | CGVDGGANPTYNEQFF
TRBJ2-1 | - | TRBV4-3 | once | TGCGCCAGCAGCCAAGATCTCCGGGAGAGCTCCTACAATGAGCAGTTCTTC | CASSQDLRESSYNEQFF
TRBJ2-1 | - | TRBV7-9 | - | TGTGCCAGCAGCACACCAGACAATGAGCAGTTCTTC | CASSTPDNEQFF
TRBJ1-5 | - | TRBV19 | - | TGTGCCAGTAGTATGACGAATCAGCCCCAGCATTTT | CASSMTNQPQHF
TRBJ2-2 | - | TRBV29-1 | - | TGCAGCGTTGAATCGGGGACATCGAACACCGGGGAGCTGTTTTTT | CSVESGTSNTGELFF
TRBJ2-5 | - | TRBV30 | - | TGTGCCTGGAGTGTACTAGGTGGGAAAGAGACCCAGTACTTC | CAWSVLGGKETQYF
TRBJ1-4 | - | TRBV14 | - | TGTGCCAGCAGCCACCGATCAGGGACCTTTTCAACTAATGAAAAACTGTTTTTT | CASSHRSGTFSTNEKLFF
TRBJ2-7 | - | TRBV27 | - | TGTGCCAGCAGTTTGAGATTCTCCTACGAGCAGTACTTC | CASSLRFSYEQYF
TRBJ2-7 | TRBD2 | TRBV7-3 | - | TGTGCCAGCAGCGAAGGCCCTGCTAGCGGCTCCTACGAGCAGTACTTC | CASSEGPASGSYEQYF